The rows below give T cell receptor beta chains drawn from one sample of a study of beta chain features in type 1 diabetes. Data came from immunoSEQ multiplex PCR; TCRdb stores just in-frame clones and leaves some out. The data show roughly 400,000 clones, roughly 14% seen once. Sequencing was done on a sample of naive CD4+ T cells from blood. All receptors derive from a man under 40 in good health. The CDR3 runs from the conserved cysteine through the conserved F or W. The order of the fields is CDR3 protein, V gene, CDR3 length, J gene.

CASSKVPGLYEQYF,TRBV21-1,14,TRBJ2-7
CASSAISGGGADTQYF,TRBV6-1,16,TRBJ2-3
CAWSVGISGNTIYF,TRBV30,14,TRBJ1-3
CASSQATGTIYYGYTF,TRBV14,16,TRBJ1-2
CASSVGGGGYTF,TRBV9,12,TRBJ1-2
CASSTLETQYF,TRBV7-2,11,TRBJ2-5
CASEPSGANVLTF,TRBV12-5,13,TRBJ2-6
CASSTADTQYF,TRBV27,11,TRBJ2-3
CATSRGIQSNQPQHF,TRBV15,15,TRBJ1-5
CASSTGTSGLREQFF,TRBV13,15,TRBJ2-1
CALDGRQETQYF,TRBV30,12,TRBJ2-5
CASSSERAEQFF,TRBV5-1,12,TRBJ2-1
CASSYSQGYMNTEAFF,TRBV6-6,16,TRBJ1-1
CASRASSGEFF,TRBV6-5,11,TRBJ2-1
CATSSGLTGSGYTF,TRBV15,14,TRBJ1-2
CAIRAGASPYNEQFF,TRBV10-3,15,TRBJ2-1
CASSLLSSTGELFF,TRBV11-2,14,TRBJ2-2
CASRTMRGKTHEQYF,TRBV27,15,TRBJ2-7
CSVGPRDRAPYEQYF,TRBV29-1,15,TRBJ2-7
CASSQGQIGSETQYF,TRBV14,15,TRBJ2-5
CASIETNRPNEQFF,TRBV25-1,14,TRBJ2-1
CASSTPGGGADYGYTF,TRBV4-3,16,TRBJ1-2
CAWGHIQGGGYTF,TRBV30,13,TRBJ1-2
CASRTGSSYNSPLHF,TRBV30,15,TRBJ1-6
CASSQDVPGIGYTF,TRBV4-3,14,TRBJ1-2
CASSLAPDTQYF,TRBV5-6,12,TRBJ2-3
CSADGDTQYF,TRBV29-1,10,TRBJ2-3
CASSQSADRPSSYNEQFF,TRBV23-1,18,TRBJ2-1
CASSQELAGGRDTQYF,TRBV4-2,16,TRBJ2-3
CASSLRGYSTDTQYF,TRBV5-1,15,TRBJ2-3
CASSLAGIQETQYF,TRBV7-6,14,TRBJ2-5
CASSTNSGTDTQYF,TRBV19,14,TRBJ2-3
CASSVASSGAYNEQFF,TRBV9,16,TRBJ2-1
CASSQGAGSSQYF,TRBV14,13,TRBJ2-4
CASIKTENYGYTF,TRBV19,13,TRBJ1-2
CATTAGAREQFF,TRBV15,12,TRBJ2-1
CASSQPDRDTDTQYF,TRBV4-2,15,TRBJ2-3